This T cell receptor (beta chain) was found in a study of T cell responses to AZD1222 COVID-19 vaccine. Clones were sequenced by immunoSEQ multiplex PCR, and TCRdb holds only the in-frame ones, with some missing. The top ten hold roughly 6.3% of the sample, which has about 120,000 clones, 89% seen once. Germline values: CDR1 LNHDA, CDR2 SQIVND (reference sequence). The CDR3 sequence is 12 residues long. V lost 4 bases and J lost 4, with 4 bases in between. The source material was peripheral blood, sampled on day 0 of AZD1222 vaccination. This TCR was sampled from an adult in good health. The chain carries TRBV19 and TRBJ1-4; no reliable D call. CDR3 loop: CASSNINEKLFF. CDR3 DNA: TGTGCCAGTAGTAACATTAATGAAAAACTGTTTTTT.